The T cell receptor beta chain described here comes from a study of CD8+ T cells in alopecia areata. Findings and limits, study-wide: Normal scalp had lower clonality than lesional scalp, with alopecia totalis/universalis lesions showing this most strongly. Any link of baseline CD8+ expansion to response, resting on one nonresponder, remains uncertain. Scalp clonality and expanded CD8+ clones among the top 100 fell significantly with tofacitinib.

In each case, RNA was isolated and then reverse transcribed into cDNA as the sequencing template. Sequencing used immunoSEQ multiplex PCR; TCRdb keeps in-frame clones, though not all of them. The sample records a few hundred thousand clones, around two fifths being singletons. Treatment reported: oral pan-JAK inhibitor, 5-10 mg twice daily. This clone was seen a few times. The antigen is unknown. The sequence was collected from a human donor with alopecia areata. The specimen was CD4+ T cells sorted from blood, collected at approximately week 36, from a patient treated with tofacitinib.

In nucleotides, the CDR3 is TGTGCCAGCAGTGGAGACAGGGCAACTAATGAAAAACTGTTTTTT. It is translated as CASSGDRATNEKLFF. The genes are TRBV2 and TRBJ1-4; 7 bases line up with TRBD1. Germline trimming cut 4 bases from V and 0 bases from J; bases unmatched to any gene: 2. Germline assignment: CDR1 SNHLY and CDR2 FYNNEI. CDR3 length: 15 residues. Supplemented by reference TRBV2 and TRBJ1-4, the full variable domain reads EPEVTQTPSHQVTQMGQEVILRCVPISNHLYFYWYRQILGQKVEFLVSFYNNEISEKSEIFDDQFSVERPDGSNFTLKIRSTKLEDSAMYFCASSGDRATNEKLFFGSGTQLSVL.